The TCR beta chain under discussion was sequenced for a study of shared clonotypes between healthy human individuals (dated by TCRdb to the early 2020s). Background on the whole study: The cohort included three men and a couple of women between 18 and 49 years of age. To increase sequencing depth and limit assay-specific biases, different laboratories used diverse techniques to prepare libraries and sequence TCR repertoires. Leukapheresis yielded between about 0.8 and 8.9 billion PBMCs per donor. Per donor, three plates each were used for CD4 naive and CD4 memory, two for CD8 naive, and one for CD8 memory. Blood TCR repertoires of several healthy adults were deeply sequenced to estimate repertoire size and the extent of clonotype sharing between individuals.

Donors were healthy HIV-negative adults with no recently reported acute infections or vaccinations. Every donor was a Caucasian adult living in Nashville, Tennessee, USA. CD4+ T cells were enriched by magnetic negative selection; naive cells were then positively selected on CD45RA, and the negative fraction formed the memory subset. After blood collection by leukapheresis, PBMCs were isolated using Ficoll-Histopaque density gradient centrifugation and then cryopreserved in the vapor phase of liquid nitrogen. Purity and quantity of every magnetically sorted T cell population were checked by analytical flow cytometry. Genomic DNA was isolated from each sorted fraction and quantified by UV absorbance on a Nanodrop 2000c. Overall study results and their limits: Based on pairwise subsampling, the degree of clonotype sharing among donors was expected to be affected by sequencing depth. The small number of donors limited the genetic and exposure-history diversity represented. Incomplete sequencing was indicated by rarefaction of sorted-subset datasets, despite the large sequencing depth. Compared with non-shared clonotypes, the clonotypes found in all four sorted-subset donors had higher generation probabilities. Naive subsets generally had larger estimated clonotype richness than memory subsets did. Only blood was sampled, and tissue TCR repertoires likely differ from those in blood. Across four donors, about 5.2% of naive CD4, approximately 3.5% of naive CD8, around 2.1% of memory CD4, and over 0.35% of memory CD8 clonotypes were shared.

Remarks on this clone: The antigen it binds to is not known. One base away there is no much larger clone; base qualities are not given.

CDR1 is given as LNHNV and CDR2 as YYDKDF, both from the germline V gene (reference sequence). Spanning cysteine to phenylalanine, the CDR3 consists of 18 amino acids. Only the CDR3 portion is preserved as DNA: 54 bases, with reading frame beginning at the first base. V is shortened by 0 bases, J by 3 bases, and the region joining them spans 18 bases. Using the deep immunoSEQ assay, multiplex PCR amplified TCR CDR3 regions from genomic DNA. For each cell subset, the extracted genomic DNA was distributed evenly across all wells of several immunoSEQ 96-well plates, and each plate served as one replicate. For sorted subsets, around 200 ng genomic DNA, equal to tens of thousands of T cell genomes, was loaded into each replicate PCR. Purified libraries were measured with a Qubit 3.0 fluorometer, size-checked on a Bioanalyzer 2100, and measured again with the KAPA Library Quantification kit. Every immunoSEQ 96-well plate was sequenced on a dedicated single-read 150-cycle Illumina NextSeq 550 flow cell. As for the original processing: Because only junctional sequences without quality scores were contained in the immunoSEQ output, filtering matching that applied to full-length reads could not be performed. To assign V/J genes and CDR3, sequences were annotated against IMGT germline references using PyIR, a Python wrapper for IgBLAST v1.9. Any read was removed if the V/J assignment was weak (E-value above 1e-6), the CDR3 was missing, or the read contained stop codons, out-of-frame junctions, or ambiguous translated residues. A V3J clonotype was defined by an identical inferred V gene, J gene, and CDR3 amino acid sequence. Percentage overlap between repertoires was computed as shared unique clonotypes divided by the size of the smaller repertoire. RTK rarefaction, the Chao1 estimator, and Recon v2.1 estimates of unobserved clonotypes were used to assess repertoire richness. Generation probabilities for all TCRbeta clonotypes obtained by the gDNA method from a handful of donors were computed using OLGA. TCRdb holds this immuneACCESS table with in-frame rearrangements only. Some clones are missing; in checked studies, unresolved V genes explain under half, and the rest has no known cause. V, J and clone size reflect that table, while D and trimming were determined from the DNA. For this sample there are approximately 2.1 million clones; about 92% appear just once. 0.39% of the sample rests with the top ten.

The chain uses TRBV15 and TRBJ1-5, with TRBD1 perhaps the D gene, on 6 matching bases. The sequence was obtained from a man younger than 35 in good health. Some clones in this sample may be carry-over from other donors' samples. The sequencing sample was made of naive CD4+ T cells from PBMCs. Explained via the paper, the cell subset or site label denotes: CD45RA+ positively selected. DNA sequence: TGTGCCACCAGCAGAGAGGTTCGGGGGGCTTCTTACAATCAGCCCCAGCATTTT. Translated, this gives CATSREVRGASYNQPQHF.